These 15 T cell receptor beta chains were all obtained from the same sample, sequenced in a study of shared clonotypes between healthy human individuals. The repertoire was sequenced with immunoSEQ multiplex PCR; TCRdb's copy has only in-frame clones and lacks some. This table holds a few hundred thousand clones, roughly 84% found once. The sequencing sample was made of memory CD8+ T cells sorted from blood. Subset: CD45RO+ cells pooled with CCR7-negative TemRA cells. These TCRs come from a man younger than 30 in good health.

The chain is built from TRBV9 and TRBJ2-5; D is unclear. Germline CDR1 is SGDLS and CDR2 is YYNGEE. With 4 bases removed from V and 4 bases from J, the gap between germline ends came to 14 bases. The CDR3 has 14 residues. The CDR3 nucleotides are TGTGCCAGCAGCTTGGGTCGGGTCCCAGAGACCCAGTACTTC. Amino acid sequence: CASSLGRVPETQYF.

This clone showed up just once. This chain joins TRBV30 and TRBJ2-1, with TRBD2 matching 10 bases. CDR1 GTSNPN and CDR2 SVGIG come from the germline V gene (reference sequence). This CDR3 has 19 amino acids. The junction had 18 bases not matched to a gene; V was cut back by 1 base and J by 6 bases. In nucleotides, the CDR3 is TGTGCCTGGAGTGGTATTGGACTAGCGGAGGATTGGATGGGCAATGAGCAGTTCTTC. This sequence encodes CAWSGIGLAEDWMGNEQFF.

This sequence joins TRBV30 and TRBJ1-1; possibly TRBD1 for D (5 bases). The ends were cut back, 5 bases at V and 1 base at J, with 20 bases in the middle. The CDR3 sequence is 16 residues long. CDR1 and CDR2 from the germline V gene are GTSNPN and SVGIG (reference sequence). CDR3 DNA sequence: TGTGCCTGGCATCTATGGGGAACCGGGACGAACACTGAAGCTTTCTTT. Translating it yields CAWHLWGTGTNTEAFF.

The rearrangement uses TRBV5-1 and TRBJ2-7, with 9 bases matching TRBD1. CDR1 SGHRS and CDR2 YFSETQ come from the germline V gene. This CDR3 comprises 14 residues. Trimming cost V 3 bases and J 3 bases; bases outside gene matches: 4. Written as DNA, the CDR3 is TGCGCCAGCAGCTCGGGACAGGGTCACTACGAGCAGTACTTC. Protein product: CASSSGQGHYEQYF.

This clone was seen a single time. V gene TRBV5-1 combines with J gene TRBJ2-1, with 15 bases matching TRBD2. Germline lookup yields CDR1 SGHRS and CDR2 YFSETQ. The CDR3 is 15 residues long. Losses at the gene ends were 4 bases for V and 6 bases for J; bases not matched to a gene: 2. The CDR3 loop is CASSGGLAGGNEQFF. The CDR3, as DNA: TGCGCCAGCAGCGGGGGACTAGCGGGAGGCAATGAGCAGTTCTTC. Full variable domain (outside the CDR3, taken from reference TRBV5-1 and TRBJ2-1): KAGVTQTPRYLIKTRGQQVTLSCSPISGHRSVSWYQQTPGQGLQFLFEYFSETQRNKGNFPGRFSGRQFSNSRSEMNVSTLELGDSALYLCASSGGLAGGNEQFFGPGTRLTVL.

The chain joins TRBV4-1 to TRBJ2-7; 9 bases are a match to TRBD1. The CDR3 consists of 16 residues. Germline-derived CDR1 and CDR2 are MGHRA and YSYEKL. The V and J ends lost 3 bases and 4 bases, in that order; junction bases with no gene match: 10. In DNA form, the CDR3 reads TGCGCCAGCAGCCAGGTCCCGGGGACAGGGTATTACGAGCAGTACTTC. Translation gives CASSQVPGTGYYEQYF.

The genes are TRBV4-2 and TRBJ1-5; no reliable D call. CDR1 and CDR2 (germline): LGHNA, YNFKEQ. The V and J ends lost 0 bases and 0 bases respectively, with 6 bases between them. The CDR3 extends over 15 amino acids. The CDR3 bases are TGTGCCAGCAGCCAAGAGATGACTAGCAATCAGCCCCAGCATTTT. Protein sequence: CASSQEMTSNQPQHF.

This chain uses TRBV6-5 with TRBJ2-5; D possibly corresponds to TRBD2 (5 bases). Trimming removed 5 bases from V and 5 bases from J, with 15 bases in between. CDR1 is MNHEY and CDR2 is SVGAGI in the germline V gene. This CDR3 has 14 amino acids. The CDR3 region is CASSTDFGGETQYF. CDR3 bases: TGTGCCAGCAGTACGGACTTCGGAGGCGAGACCCAGTACTTC.

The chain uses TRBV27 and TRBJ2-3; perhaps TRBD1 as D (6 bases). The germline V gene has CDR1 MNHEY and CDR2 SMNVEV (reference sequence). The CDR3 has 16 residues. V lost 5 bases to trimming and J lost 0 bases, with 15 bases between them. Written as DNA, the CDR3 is TGTGCCAGCAGTCCCTGGACAGACCCTAGCACAGATACGCAGTATTTT. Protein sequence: CASSPWTDPSTDTQYF.

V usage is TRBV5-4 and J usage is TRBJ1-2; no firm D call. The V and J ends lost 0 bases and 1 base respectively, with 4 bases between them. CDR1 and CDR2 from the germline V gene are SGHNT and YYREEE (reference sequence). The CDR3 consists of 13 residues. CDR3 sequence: CASSLGVNYGYTF. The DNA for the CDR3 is TGTGCCAGCAGCTTGGGAGTTAACTATGGCTACACCTTC.

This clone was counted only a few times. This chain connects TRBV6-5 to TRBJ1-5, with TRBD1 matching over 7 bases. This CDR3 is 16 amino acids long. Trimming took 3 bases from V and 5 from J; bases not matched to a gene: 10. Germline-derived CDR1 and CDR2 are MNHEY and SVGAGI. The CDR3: CASSYATGRQDQPQHF. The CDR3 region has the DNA TGTGCCAGCAGTTATGCGACAGGGCGCCAGGATCAGCCCCAGCATTTT.

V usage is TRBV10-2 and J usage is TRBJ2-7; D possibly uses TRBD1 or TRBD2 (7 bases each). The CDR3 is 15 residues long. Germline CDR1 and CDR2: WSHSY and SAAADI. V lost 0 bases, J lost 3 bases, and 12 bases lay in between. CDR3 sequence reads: CASSESSGGDYEQYF. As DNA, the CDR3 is TGCGCCAGCAGTGAGTCGTCAGGGGGGGACTACGAGCAGTACTTC.

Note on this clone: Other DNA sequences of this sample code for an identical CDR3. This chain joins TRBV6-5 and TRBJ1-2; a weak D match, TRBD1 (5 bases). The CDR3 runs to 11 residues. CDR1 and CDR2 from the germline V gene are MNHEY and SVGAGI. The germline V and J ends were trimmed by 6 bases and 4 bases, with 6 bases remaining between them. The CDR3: CASSDSYGYTF. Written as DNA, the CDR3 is TGTGCCAGCAGCGACAGCTATGGCTACACCTTC.

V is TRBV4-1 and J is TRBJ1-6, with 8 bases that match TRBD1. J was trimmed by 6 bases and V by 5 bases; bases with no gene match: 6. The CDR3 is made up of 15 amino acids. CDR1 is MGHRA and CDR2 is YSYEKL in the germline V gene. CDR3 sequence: CASSTQGATNSPLHF. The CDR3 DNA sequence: TGCGCCAGCAGCACTCAGGGGGCGACTAATTCACCCCTCCACTTT.

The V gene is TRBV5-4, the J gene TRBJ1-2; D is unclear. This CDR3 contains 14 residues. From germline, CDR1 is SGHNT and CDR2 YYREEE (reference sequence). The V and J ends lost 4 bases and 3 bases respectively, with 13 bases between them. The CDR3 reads CASSLGPGHYGYTF. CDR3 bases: TGTGCCAGCAGCCTAGGCCCGGGCCACTATGGCTACACCTTC.